The sequence of this T cell receptor beta chain was determined in a study of T cells in Graves' hyperthyroidism and ophthalmopathy. Patients aged 18 to 65 with hyperthyroidism were newly diagnosed, with duration under 2 months. Out of over 7.5 ml of fresh peripheral blood came the PBMCs. The V gene end was trimmed by 3 bases and the J gene end by 5 bases; junction bases not matched to a gene: 5. This CDR3 spans 14 amino acids. Study-level findings and limits: Most clonotypes that expanded in the thyroid above 0.001 also showed up in blood. Researchers report that a 13 V-J model separated ophthalmopathy from stable hyperthyroidism.

Researchers took RNA transcripts and amplified the TCR beta CDR3 regions from them. First-round RT-PCR of the TCR CDR3 relied on the HTBI primer set. TCRdb ran MiXCR on the multiplex PCR reads and lists one entry per CDR3 protein. The sample consists of over 650,000 distinct CDR3 sequences, over 15% of them appearing once. This clonotype came up a few times. Antigen specificity is unknown. Sequences were obtained from blood. This chain uses TRBV12-3 or TRBV12-4 with TRBJ2-7; 9 nucleotides line up with TRBD1. This sequence was found in a man aged 18 to 29 with Graves' hyperthyroidism. The CDR3 here is CASSLFRQGDEQYF. CDR3 bases: TGTGCCAGCAGTTTGTTTCGACAGGGGGACGAGCAGTACTTC.